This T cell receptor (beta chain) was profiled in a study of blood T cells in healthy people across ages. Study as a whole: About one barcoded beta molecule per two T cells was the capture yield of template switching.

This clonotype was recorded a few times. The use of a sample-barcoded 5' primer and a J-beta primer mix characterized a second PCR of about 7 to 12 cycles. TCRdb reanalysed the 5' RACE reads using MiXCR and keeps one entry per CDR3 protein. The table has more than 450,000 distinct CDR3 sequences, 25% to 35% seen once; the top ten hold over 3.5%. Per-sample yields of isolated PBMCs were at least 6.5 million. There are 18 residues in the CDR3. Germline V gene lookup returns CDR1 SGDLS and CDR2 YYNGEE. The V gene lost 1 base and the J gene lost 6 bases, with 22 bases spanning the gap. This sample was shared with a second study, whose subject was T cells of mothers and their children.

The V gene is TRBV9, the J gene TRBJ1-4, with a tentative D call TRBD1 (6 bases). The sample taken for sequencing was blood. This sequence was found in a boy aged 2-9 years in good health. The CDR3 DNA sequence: TGTGCCAGCAGCGTACCCATCACGAACAGGGCGGGGCATGAAAAACTGTTTTTT. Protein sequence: CASSVPITNRAGHEKLFF.